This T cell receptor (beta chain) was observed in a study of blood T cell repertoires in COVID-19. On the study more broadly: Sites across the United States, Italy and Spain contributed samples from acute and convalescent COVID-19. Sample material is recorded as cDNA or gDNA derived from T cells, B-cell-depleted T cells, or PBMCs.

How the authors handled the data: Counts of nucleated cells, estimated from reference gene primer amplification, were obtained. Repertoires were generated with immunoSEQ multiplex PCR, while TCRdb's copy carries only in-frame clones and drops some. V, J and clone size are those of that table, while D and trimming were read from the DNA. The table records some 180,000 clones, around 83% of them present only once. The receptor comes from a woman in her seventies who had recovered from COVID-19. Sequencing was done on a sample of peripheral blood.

CDR3 residues: CPPGGYGYTF. In nucleotides, the CDR3 is TGTCCCCCGGGGGGCTATGGCTACACCTTC. This chain connects TRBV4-2 to TRBJ1-2; D perhaps matches TRBD1 (5 bases). This CDR3 has 10 amino acids. CDR1 and CDR2 from the germline V gene are LGHNA and YNFKEQ.